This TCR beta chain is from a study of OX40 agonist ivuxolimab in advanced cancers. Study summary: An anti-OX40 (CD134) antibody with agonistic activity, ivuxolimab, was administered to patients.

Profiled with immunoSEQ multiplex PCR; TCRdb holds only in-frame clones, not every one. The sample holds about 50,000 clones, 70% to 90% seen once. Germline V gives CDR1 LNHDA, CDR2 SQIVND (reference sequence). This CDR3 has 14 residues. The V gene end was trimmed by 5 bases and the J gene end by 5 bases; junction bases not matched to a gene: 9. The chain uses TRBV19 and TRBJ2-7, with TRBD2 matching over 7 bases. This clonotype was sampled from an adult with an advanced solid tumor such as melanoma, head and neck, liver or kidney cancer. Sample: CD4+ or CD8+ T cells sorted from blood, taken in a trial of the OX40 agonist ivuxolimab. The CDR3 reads CASSEGGMTDEQYF. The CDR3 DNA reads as TGTGCCAGTAGTGAGGGAGGGATGACCGACGAGCAGTACTTC.